Below, 8 T cell receptor beta chains from the same sample are listed, as sequenced in a study of T cell repertoires in ileal Crohn's disease. Assay: immunoSEQ multiplex PCR; the TCRdb copy retains only in-frame clones and omits some. The table records approximately 16,000 clones, 65% to 85% of them present only once. The time point here: neoterminal ileum biopsy at postoperative endoscopy, about 6 months after surgery. The sample consisted of ileal tissue. These receptors were obtained from an adult with Crohn's disease.

The chain employs TRBV7-2 and TRBJ2-2; 9 bases align to TRBD1. With 1 base clipped from V and 4 bases from J, the junction kept 1 base outside the gene matches. The CDR3 contains 15 residues. Germline CDR1 reads SGHTA; CDR2 reads FQGNSA. This chain's CDR3 is CASSLGDRVTGELFF. CDR3 DNA sequence: TGTGCCAGCAGCTTAGGGGACAGGGTCACCGGGGAGCTGTTTTTT.

The chain links TRBV6-5 to TRBJ1-2; D unresolved. This CDR3 is 14 amino acids long. Trimming pared 0 bases from V and 5 bases from J, leaving 10 bases between. Germline CDR1 is MNHEY and CDR2 is SVGAGI. For the CDR3, the DNA is TGTGCCAGCAGTTACTCCCCCGGGGTTTATGGCTACACCTTC. Its translation is CASSYSPGVYGYTF.

DNA of the CDR3: TGTGCCAGCAGTCTGCAGGGGGGACAGACCCAGTACTTC. Its translation is CASSLQGGQTQYF. The chain combines TRBV27 with TRBJ2-5; D is perhaps TRBD1 (7 bases). V gave up 5 bases and J gave up 6 bases, with 13 bases separating them. The CDR3 covers 13 residues. Germline CDR1 is MNHEY and CDR2 is SMNVEV (reference sequence).

The V and J genes are TRBV18 and TRBJ2-1; D might be TRBD1 or TRBD2, each matching 5 bases. V was trimmed by 2 bases and J by 6 bases, leaving 11 bases between them. CDR1 is KGHSH, CDR2 LQKENI, per germline. This CDR3 comprises 14 residues. The CDR3: CASSPLGRVNEQFF. CDR3 bases: TGTGCCAGCTCACCATTGGGACGGGTCAATGAGCAGTTCTTC.

This chain joins TRBV6-6 and TRBJ1-1; no reliable D call. Trimming removed 4 bases at V and 3 bases at J, with 12 bases between. The CDR3 has 14 residues. Germline CDR1 MNHNY, CDR2 SVGAGI (reference sequence). CDR3 amino acids: CASSSRGGDTEAFF. CDR3 nucleotide sequence: TGTGCCAGCAGTTCCCGTGGAGGCGACACTGAAGCTTTCTTT.

This clone was detected a few times. The chain uses TRBV30 and TRBJ2-3; TRBD2 agrees at 8 bases. Trimming took 6 bases from V and 7 from J; bases not matched to a gene: 9. The CDR3 spans 13 residues. CDR1 GTSNPN and CDR2 SVGIG come from the germline V gene (reference sequence). Here the CDR3 reads CACSPAGVYTQYF. CDR3 nucleotides: TGTGCCTGCTCCCCAGCGGGGGTGTATACGCAGTATTTT.

J is TRBJ2-1 and V is TRBV5-4; tentatively, D is TRBD1 (6 bases). This CDR3 spans 15 amino acids. The V end was cut by 2 bases, the J end by 0 bases, with 9 bases between. Germline CDR1 reads SGHNT; CDR2 reads YYREEE (reference sequence). This CDR3 is CASSLQGRSYNEQFF. For the CDR3, the DNA is TGTGCCAGCAGCTTACAGGGCCGCTCCTACAATGAGCAGTTCTTC.

This clone qualifies as medium-sized (0.01 to 0.1%). The chain recombines TRBV30 with TRBJ1-3; 12 nucleotides agree with TRBD1. Germline values: CDR1 GTSNPN, CDR2 SVGIG (reference sequence). J lost 8 bases, V lost 4 bases, and 9 bases had no gene match. The CDR3 has 15 residues. The CDR3 loop reads CAWMRGQGASDTIYF. The CDR3 DNA sequence: TGTGCCTGGATGAGGGGACAGGGGGCGTCGGACACCATATATTTT.